The clone carrying this TCR beta chain was counted only a few times. cDNA libraries for TCR alpha and TCR beta, carrying sample barcodes and UMIs, came from 5'RACE with constant-segment primers. TCRdb itself ran the 5' RACE reads through MiXCR, one entry per CDR3 protein. The sample has 410,000 or so distinct CDR3 sequences; less than 25% are singletons. The CDR3 contains 11 residues. Per germline, CDR1 MNHNS and CDR2 SASEGT. V gave up 3 bases and J gave up 11 bases, with 8 bases separating them. This specimen belongs to a study of T-cell memory formation after mild COVID-19. The sequence was collected from an adult woman who had mild COVID-19 (a few samples of this study predate the infection). Cell type and time point are not known. The source material was PBMCs or a T cell subset sorted from them (not recorded which). The chain recombines TRBV6-1 with TRBJ1-5, with D possibly matching TRBD1 (5 bases). The CDR3 DNA is TGTGCCAGCAGTGAGGAGGGGTCCCAGCATTTT. It codes for CASSEEGSQHF.